The 15 T cell receptor beta chains reported below all come from one sample, sequenced in a study of T cell repertoires in cytomegalovirus infection (dated by TCRdb to between 2018 and 2021). The sequencer was an Illumina HiSeq 1500. TCRdb redid the processing of the public reads, applying fastp at Q25 and MiXCR, and retained in-frame beta chains. Each entry merges the rows of one CDR3 protein and shows their most common DNA and genes. Within this sample are 450,000 to 550,000 distinct CDR3 sequences, with 16% of them counted one time only. In total, the top ten clones hold about 24% of the sample. Material for sequencing was CD8+ T cells from PBMCs. These receptors originate from a human donor in good health (CMV status not recorded). Some clones in this sample may be carry-over from other donors' samples.

This clonotype showed up many times. The rearrangement uses TRBV19 and TRBJ2-1, with D tentatively TRBD2 (6 bases). The V gene's germline CDR1 is LNHDA and CDR2 SQIVND (reference sequence). The CDR3 loop spans 17 amino acids. Trimming took 0 bases from V and 2 from J, leaving 14 bases between them. The CDR3 protein is CASSIDGGGAPYNEQFF. The CDR3 DNA reads as TGTGCCAGTAGTATAGATGGCGGCGGGGCTCCCTACAATGAGCAGTTCTTC. The variable domain in full, with the rest retrieved from reference TRBV19 and TRBJ2-1, is DGGITQSPKYLFRKEGQNVTLSCEQNLNHDAMYWYRQDPGQGLRLIYYSQIVNDFQKGDIAEGYSVSREKKESFPLTVTSAQKNPTAFYLCASSIDGGGAPYNEQFFGPGTRLTVL.

Many counts were recorded for this clonotype. J is TRBJ2-3 and V is TRBV27; 12 positions match TRBD2. Germline V gives CDR1 MNHEY, CDR2 SMNVEV (reference sequence). The CDR3 runs 16 residues. V lost 6 bases to trimming and J lost 0 bases; unmatched junction nucleotides: 4. The CDR3 protein is CASSLTSGRSTDTQYF. The CDR3 DNA follows: TGTGCCAGCAGCCTAACTAGCGGGAGGAGCACAGATACGCAGTATTTT.

This clonotype has a count of ten or more. This CDR3 reads CATTGESDNEQFF. Here the CDR3 DNA reads TGTGCCACCACAGGGGAATCTGACAATGAGCAGTTCTTC. The chain joins TRBV10-3 to TRBJ2-1; 7 nucleotides agree with TRBD1. CDR1 and CDR2 (germline): ENHRY, SYGVKD. V lost 10 bases and J lost 5; bases outside the gene matches: 8. The CDR3 contains 13 residues.

This clonotype showed up many times. The chain employs TRBV4-1 and TRBJ1-1; D possibly corresponds to TRBD1 (5 bases). V was shortened by 5 bases and J by 1 base, with 14 bases between the two germline ends. The CDR3 is 15 residues long. CDR1 and CDR2 (germline): MGHRA, YSYEKL. As DNA, the CDR3 is TGCGCCAGCAGCTCCCCAGGGACCGGGAACACTGAAGCTTTCTTT. It translates to CASSSPGTGNTEAFF.

This clonotype was seen ten or more times. In DNA form, the CDR3 reads TGTGCCAGCAGTTATAGTGGAACCAACTATGGCTACACCTTC. Translated, it gives CASSYSGTNYGYTF. The chain employs TRBV12-3 or TRBV12-4 and TRBJ1-2; D is unresolved. The V gene lost 4 bases and the J gene lost 2 bases, with 11 bases spanning the gap. The CDR3 runs to 14 residues.

This chain links TRBV27 with TRBJ2-5, with a tentative D call TRBD1 (6 bases). This CDR3 region has 16 residues. V was cut by 10 bases and J by 2 bases, with 23 bases left in between. CDR1 MNHEY and CDR2 SMNVEV come from the germline V gene (reference sequence). The CDR3 sequence: CAISFLGDIGQETQYF. CDR3 in DNA: TGTGCCATTAGTTTCCTCGGGGACATAGGACAAGAGACCCAGTACTTC.

The chain combines TRBV9 with TRBJ2-3; the match to TRBD2 covers 10 bases. V was clipped by 2 bases and J by 0 bases; unmatched bases: 6. The germline V gene encodes CDR1 SGDLS and CDR2 YYNGEE. The CDR3 is 17 residues long. CDR3 residues: CASSVASGSPSTDTQYF. CDR3 in DNA: TGTGCCAGCAGCGTGGCTAGCGGGAGCCCTAGCACAGATACGCAGTATTTT.

The chain recombines TRBV28 with TRBJ1-4; D is uncertain. The CDR3 totals 16 residues. The V end lost 4 bases, the J end lost 0 bases, and 12 bases lay between the germline ends. CDR1 is MDHEN and CDR2 is SYDVKM in the germline V gene. DNA of the CDR3: TGTGCCAGCAGTTACGCTCCCATTGCAACTAATGAAAAACTGTTTTTT. This translates into CASSYAPIATNEKLFF.

J is TRBJ2-1 and V is TRBV28; D is unclear. Trimming pared 2 bases from V and 5 bases from J, leaving 13 bases between. This CDR3 is built from 15 residues. CDR1 MDHEN and CDR2 SYDVKM come from the germline V gene. The CDR3 DNA sequence: TGTGCCAGCAGTTTAAGTCTAACAGATCACAATGAGCAGTTCTTC. Translated: CASSLSLTDHNEQFF.

This clonotype was seen many times. The J gene is TRBJ1-4, the V gene TRBV11-2; 7 nucleotides align to TRBD1. The CDR3 is 15 amino acids. Germline CDR1 reads SGHAT; CDR2 reads FQNNGV. Unmatched junction bases numbered 6, after V lost 5 bases and J lost 3 bases. CDR3 sequence (DNA): TGTGCCAGCAGCCTTACCGGGACAGCTAATGAAAAACTGTTTTTT. Protein: CASSLTGTANEKLFF.

The chain uses TRBV27 and TRBJ2-7; D not resolved. There are 12 residues in the CDR3. Germline V gives CDR1 MNHEY, CDR2 SMNVEV (reference sequence). V dropped 5 bases and J dropped 7 bases, with 12 bases sitting between them. The DNA of the CDR3 is TGTGCCAGCAGTGTGATCGGCAGGGAGCAGTACTTC. Translation gives CASSVIGREQYF.

This clonotype was counted at least ten times. The gene calls are TRBV19 and TRBJ1-5; a possible D gene is TRBD1 (5 bases). Germline V CDR1 and CDR2: LNHDA, SQIVND (reference sequence). This CDR3 is built from 13 residues. V lost 3 bases, J lost 5 bases, and 8 bases lay in between. In DNA, the CDR3 is TGTGCCAGTAGTATTAGGGGTGATCAGCCCCAGCATTTT. The encoded protein is CASSIRGDQPQHF.

This clonotype was observed a handful of times. The chain combines TRBV9 with TRBJ1-6; 10 nucleotides line up with TRBD1. After removal of 4 bases from V and 14 bases from J, the junction contained 9 bases not matched to a gene. This CDR3 has 14 residues. Germline V CDR1 and CDR2: SGDLS, YYNGEE. This chain's CDR3 is CASSQGQGKKALHF. CDR3 bases: TGTGCCAGCAGCCAGGGACAGGGGAAGAAGGCCCTCCACTTT.

This clonotype was recorded many times. The V call is TRBV10-3, the J call TRBJ2-7; possibly TRBD1 for D (5 bases). The CDR3 totals 15 residues. The germline gives CDR1 ENHRY, CDR2 SYGVKD. The V end was cut by 0 bases, the J end by 2 bases, with 11 bases between. CDR3 bases: TGTGCCATCAGTGAGTCGCCGCAGGGCGCCTACGAGCAGTACTTC. It codes for CAISESPQGAYEQYF.

There are many counts of this clonotype. This chain joins TRBV7-2 and TRBJ2-2; TRBD1 matches at 9 bases. V shed 6 bases and J 1 base; nucleotides not matched to a gene: 6. This CDR3 region has 16 residues. Germline V gene data show CDR1 as SGHTA and CDR2 as FQGNSA. The CDR3: CASRDRGQGNTGELFF. CDR3 DNA sequence: TGTGCCAGCAGGGATAGGGGACAGGGGAACACCGGGGAGCTGTTTTTT.